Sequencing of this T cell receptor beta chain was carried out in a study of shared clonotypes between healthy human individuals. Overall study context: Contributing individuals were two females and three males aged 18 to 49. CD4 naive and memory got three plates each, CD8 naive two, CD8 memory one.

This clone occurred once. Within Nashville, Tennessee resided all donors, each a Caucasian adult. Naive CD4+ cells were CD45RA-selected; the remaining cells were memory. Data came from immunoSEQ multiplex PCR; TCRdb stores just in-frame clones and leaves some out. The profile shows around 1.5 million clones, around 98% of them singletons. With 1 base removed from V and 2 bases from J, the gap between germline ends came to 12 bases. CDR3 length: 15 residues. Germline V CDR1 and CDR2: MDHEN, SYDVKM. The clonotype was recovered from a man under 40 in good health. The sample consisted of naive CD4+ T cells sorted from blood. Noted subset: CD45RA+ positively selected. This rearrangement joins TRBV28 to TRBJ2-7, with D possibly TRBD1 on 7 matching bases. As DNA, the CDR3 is TGTGCCAGCAGTTTATCCCCAGGGGGGACCTACGAGCAGTACTTC. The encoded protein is CASSLSPGGTYEQYF.